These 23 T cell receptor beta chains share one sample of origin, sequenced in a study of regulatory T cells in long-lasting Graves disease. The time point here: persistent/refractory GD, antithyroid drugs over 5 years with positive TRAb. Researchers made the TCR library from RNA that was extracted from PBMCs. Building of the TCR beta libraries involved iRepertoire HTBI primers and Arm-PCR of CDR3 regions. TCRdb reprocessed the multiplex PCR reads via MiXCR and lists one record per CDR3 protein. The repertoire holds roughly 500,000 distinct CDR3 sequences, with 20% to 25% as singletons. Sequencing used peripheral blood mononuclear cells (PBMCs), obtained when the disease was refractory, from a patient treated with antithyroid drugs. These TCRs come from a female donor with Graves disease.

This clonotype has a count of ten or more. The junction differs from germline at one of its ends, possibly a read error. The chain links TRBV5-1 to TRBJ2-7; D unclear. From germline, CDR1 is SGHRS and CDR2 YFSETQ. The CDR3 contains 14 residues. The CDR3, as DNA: TGTGCCAGCAGCTTGGAAGGATTGACCTACGAGCAGTACTTC. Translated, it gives CASSLEGLTYEQYF.

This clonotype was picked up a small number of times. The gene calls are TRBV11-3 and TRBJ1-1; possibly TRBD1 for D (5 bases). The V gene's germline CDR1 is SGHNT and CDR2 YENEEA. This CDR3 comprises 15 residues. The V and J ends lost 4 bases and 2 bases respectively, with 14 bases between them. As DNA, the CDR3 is TGTGCCAGCAGCTCCTACGACGGGGGAAACACTGAAGCTTTCTTT. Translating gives CASSSYDGGNTEAFF.

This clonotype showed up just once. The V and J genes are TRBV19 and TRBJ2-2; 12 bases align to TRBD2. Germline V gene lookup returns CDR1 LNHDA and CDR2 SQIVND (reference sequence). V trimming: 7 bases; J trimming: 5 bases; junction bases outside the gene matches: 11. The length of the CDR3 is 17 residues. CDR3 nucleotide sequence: TGTGCCAGTATGCTAGCGGGAGGGCCAGGTTGGACCGGGGAGCTGTTTTTT. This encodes CASMLAGGPGWTGELFF.

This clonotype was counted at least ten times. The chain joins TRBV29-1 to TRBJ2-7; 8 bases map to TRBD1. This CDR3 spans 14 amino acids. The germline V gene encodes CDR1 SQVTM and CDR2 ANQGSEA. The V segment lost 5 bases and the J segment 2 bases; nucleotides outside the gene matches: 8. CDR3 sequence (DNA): TGCAGCGTTTCGGACAGGGTTGGCCCCTACGAGCAGTACTTC. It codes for CSVSDRVGPYEQYF.

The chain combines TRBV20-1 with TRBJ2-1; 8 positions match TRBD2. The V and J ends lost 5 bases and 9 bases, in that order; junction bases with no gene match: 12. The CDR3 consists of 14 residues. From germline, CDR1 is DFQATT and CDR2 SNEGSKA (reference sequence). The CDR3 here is CSALPSGPFGEQFF. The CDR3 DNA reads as TGCAGTGCTTTGCCTAGCGGGCCATTTGGTGAGCAGTTCTTC.

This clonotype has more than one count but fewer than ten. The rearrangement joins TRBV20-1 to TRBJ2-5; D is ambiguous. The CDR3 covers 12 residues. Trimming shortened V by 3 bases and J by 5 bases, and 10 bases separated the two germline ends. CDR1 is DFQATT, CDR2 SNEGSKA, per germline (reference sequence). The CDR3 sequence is CSASGAWETQYF. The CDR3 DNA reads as TGCAGTGCTAGCGGAGCTTGGGAGACCCAGTACTTC.

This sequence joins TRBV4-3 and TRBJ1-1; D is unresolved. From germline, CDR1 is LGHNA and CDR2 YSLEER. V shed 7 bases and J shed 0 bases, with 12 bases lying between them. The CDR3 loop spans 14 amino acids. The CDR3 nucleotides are TGCGCCAGCACCCCCGGGGTCATGAACACTGAAGCTTTCTTT. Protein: CASTPGVMNTEAFF.

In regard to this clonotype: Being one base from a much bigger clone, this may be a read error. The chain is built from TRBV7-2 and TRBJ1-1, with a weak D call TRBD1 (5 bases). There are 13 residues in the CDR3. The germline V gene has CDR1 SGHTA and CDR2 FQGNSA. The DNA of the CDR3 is TGTGTCAGCCGTCCTCAGGGAGGGACTGAAGCTTTCTTT. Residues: CVSRPQGGTEAFF. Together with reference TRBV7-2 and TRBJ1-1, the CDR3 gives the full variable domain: GAGVSQSPSNKVTEKGKDVELRCDPISGHTALYWYRQSLGQGLEFLIYFQGNSAPDKSGLPSDRFSAERTGGSVSTLTIQRTQQEDSAVYLCVSRPQGGTEAFFGQGTRLTVV.

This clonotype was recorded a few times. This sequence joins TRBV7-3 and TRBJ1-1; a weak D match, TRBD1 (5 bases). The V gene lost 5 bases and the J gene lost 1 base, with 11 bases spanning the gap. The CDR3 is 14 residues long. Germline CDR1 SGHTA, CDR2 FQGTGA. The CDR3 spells CASSQTGGNTEAFF. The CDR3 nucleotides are TGTGCCAGCAGCCAAACAGGCGGGAACACTGAAGCTTTCTTT.

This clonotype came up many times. The CDR3 is CASTPGVGNTIYF. The CDR3 nucleotides are TGTGCCAGCACTCCAGGGGTAGGAAACACCATATATTTT. This chain uses TRBV28 with TRBJ1-3; D is perhaps TRBD1 (6 bases). The V end lost 7 bases, the J end lost 4 bases, and 11 bases lay between the germline ends. The CDR3 consists of 13 residues. CDR1 is MDHEN, CDR2 SYDVKM, per germline.

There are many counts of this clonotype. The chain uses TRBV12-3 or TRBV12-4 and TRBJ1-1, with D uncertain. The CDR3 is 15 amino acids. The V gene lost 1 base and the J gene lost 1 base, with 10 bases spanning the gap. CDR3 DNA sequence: TGTGCCAGCAGTTTAGTAGGTACGGGGAACACTGAAGCTTTCTTT. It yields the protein CASSLVGTGNTEAFF.

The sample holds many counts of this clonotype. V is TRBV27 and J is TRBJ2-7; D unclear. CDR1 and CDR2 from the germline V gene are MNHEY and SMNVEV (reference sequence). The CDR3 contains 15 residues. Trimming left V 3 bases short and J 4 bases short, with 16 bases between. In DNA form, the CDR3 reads TGTGCCAGCAGTTTCCTAGGCCGCAAAGGATACGAGCAGTACTTC. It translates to CASSFLGRKGYEQYF.

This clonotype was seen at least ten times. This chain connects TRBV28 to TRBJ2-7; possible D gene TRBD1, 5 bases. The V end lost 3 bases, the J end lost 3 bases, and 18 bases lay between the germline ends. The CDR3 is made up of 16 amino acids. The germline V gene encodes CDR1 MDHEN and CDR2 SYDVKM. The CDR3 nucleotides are TGTGCCAGCAGTTTCGGTTCGTGGCAGGGCTTCTACGAGCAGTACTTC. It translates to CASSFGSWQGFYEQYF.

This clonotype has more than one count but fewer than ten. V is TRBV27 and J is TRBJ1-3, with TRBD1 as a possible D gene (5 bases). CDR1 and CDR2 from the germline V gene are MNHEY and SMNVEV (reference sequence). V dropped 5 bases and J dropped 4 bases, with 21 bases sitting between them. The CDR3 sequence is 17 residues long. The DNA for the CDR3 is TGTGCCAGCAGTCCCTCCCGACTATTCAAGGGGGGAAACACCATATATTTT. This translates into CASSPSRLFKGGNTIYF.

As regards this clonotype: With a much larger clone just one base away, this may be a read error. The chain's CDR3 is CASSLAQENYGHTF. For the CDR3, the DNA is TGTGCCAGCAGCTTAGCCCAGGAAAACTATGGCCACACCTTC. This sequence joins TRBV7-9 and TRBJ1-2; D unclear. The CDR3 is made up of 14 amino acids. CDR1 is SEHNR, CDR2 FQNEAQ, per germline (reference sequence).

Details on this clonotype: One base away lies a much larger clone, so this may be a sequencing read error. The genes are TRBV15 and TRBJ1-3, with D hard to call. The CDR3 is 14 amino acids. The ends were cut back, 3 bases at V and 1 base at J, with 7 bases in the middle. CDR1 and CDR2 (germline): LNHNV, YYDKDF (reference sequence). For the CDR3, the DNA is TGTGCCACCAGCAGCGAAGGGTCTGGAAACACCATATATTTT. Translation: CATSSEGSGNTIYF.

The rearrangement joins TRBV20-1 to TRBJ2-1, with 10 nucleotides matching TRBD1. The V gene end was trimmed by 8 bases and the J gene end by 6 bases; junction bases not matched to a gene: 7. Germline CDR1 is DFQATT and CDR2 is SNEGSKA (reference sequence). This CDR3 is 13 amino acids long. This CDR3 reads CSKGTGAVNEQFF. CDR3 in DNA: TGCAGTAAGGGGACAGGGGCGGTCAATGAGCAGTTCTTC.

The CDR3 here is CASNPTVGNTIYF. CDR3 DNA: TGTGCCAGCAACCCGACAGTCGGAAACACCATATATTTT. V is TRBV12-3 or TRBV12-4 and J is TRBJ1-3; the D gene is possibly TRBD1 (5 bases). V shed 7 bases and J shed 4 bases, with 11 bases lying between them. This CDR3 has 13 amino acids.

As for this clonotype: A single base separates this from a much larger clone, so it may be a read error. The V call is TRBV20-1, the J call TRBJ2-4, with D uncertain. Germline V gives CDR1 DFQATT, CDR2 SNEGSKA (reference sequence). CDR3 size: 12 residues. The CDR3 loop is CSASRAENVQYF. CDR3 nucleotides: TGCAGTGCTAGTCGGGCAGAAAACGTTCAGTACTTC.

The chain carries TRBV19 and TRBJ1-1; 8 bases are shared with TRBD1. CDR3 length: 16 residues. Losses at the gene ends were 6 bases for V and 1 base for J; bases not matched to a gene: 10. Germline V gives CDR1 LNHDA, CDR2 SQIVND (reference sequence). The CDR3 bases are TGTGCCAGTAGACCCCTGACAGGGGATGGGAACACTGAAGCTTTCTTT. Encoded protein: CASRPLTGDGNTEAFF. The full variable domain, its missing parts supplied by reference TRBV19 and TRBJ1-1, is DGGITQSPKYLFRKEGQNVTLSCEQNLNHDAMYWYRQDPGQGLRLIYYSQIVNDFQKGDIAEGYSVSREKKESFPLTVTSAQKNPTAFYLCASRPLTGDGNTEAFFGQGTRLTVV.

The CDR3 here is CASSRLAGGPGETQYF. For the CDR3, the DNA is TGTGCCAGCAGTCGACTAGCGGGAGGGCCCGGGGAGACCCAGTACTTC. This rearrangement joins TRBV6-1 to TRBJ2-5, with 14 bases identical to TRBD2. V gave up 5 bases and J gave up 5 bases; unmatched junction bases: 7. Germline assignment: CDR1 MNHNS and CDR2 SASEGT. The CDR3 is 16 amino acids.

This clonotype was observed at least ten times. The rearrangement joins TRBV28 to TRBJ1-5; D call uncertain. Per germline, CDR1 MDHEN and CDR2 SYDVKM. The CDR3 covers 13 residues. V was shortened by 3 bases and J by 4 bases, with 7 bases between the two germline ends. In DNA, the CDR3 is TGTGCCAGCAGTTTTGTGAGTAATCAGCCCCAGCATTTT. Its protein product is CASSFVSNQPQHF.

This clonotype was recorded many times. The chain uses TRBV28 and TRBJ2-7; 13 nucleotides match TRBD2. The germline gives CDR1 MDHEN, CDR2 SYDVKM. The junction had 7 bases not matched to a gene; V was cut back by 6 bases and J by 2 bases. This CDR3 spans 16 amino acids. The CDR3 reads CASSPGTSGRAYEQYF. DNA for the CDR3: TGTGCCAGCAGCCCCGGTACTAGCGGGAGGGCCTACGAGCAGTACTTC.